Presented here are 2 T cell receptor beta chains from one specimen sequenced in a study of identical twins. TCRdb re-called the 5' RACE reads through MiXCR, storing one row per CDR3 protein. The sample lists 1.5 million or so distinct CDR3 sequences; roughly a third were seen once. The sequenced sample was cord blood. These receptors were obtained from a newborn girl in good health.

The chain combines TRBV5-1 with TRBJ2-3, with D tentatively TRBD1 or TRBD2 (6 bases each). The germline CDR1 and CDR2 sequences are SGHRS and YFSETQ. This CDR3 has 16 residues. With 4 bases removed from V and 0 bases from J, the gap between germline ends came to 15 bases. The CDR3 DNA reads TGCGCCAGCAGCGATTTTTCGGGGGCTAGCACAGATACGCAGTATTTT. The encoded protein is CASSDFSGASTDTQYF.

The chain has TRBV12-5 and TRBJ2-3, with a possible D match to TRBD2 (5 bases). The germline V gene encodes CDR1 LGHNT and CDR2 FRNRAP. CDR3 length: 14 amino acids. V shed 1 base and J shed 4 bases, with 9 bases lying between them. The CDR3 sequence is CASGLGSVSDTQYF. In nucleotides, the CDR3 is TGTGCTAGTGGTTTGGGTAGCGTCTCAGATACGCAGTATTTT.